Reported below is one T cell receptor beta chain. Its target is unknown. With 60 Vbeta and 13 Jbeta primers, the PCR was carried out. Clones were read by immunoSEQ multiplex PCR, and TCRdb kept only the in-frame ones, dropping some. The sample comprises 150,000 to 200,000 clones, 81% of which are singletons, and approximately 1.2% rests with the top ten. There are 15 residues in the CDR3. The germline CDR1 and CDR2 sequences are MDHEN and SYDVKM. V lost 10 bases and J lost 6; bases outside the gene matches: 13. The sample belongs to a study of cytomegalovirus exposure and HLA in healthy donors. The study's findings and limits: Most likely, a cluster of highly shared sequence variants arose as a sequencing artifact. As a later analysis showed, a missense DCLRE1C variant was linked to trimming of TCR beta V- and J-genes.

The V and J genes are TRBV28 and TRBJ2-1, with 9 bases aligning to TRBD2. Sample: PBMCs. The source is a man in his fifties or sixties in good health and CMV-seropositive. CDR3 nucleotides: TGTGCCATCTCGTCCATAGCGGGAGTGGGCAATGAGCAGTTCTTC. Translating it yields CAISSIAGVGNEQFF.